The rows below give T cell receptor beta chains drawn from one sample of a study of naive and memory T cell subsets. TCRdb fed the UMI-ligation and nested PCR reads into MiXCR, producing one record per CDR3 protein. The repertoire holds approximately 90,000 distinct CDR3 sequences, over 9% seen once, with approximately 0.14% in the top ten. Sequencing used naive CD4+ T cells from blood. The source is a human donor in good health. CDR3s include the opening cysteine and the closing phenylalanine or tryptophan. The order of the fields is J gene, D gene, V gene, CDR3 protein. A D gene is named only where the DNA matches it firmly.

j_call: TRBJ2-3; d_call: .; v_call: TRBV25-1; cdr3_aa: CASSESDTHTQYF
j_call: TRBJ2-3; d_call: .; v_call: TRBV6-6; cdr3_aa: CASSKSGGWTQYF
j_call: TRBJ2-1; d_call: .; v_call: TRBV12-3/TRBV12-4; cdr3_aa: CASSLFAHTNEQFF
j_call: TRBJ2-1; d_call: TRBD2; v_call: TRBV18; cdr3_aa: CASSRYEGGLAANEQFF
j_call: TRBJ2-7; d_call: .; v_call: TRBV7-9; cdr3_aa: CASSFGGAYEQYF
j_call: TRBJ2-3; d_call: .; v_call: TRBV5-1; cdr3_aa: CASSVAVGDTQYF
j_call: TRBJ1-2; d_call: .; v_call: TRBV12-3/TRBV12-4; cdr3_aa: CASSLGVPWGGYTF
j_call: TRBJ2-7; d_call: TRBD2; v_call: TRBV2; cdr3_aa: CASSELLPKIGTSGGPTYEQYF
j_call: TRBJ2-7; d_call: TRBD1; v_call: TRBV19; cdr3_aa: CASSIPGQGGTYEQYF
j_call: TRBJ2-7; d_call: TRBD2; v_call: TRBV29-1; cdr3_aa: CSVDGIHSGRGSYEQYF
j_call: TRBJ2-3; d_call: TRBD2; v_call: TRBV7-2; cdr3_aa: CASSQSSGGIGDTQYF
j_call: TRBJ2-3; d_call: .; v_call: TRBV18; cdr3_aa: CASSPQGHTDTQYF
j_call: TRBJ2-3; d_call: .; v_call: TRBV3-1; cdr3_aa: CASSQEGLITDTQYF
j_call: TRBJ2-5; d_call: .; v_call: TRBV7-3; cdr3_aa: CASSYQPGSQETQYF